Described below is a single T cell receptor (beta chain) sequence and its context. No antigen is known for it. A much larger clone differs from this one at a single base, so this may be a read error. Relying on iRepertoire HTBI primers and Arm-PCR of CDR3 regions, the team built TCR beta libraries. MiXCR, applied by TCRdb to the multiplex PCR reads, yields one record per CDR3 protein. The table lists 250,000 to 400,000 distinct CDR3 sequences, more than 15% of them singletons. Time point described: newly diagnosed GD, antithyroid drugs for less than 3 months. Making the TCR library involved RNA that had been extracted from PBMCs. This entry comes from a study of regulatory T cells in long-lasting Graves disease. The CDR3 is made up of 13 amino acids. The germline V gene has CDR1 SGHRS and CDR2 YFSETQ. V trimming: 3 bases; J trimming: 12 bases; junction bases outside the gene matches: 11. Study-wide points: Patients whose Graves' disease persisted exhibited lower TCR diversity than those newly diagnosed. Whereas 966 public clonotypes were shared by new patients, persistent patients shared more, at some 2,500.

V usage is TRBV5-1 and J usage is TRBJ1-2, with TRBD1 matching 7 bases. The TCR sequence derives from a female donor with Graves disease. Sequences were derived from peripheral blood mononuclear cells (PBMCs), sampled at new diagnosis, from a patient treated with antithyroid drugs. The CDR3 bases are TGCGCCAGCAGCTCCACACAGGGGTACGGCGACACCTTC. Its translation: CASSSTQGYGDTF.